A selection of T cell receptor beta chains follows, all from one sample in a study of shared clonotypes between healthy human individuals. Sequencing used immunoSEQ multiplex PCR; TCRdb keeps in-frame clones, though not all of them. This sample has some 2,000,000 clones, with 85% to 95% found just once. The sequenced sample was naive CD8+ T cells sorted from blood. The receptors were gathered from a man younger than 35 in good health. Each CDR3 is given with its conserved first and last residue. Each record gives: clone size, J gene, V gene, D gene, CDR3 protein, CDR3 DNA. The D gene is left open where the match is weak. The size field is filled for only some rows; it gives once, few, many or a size class.

>NA|TRBJ2-7|TRBV10-3|TRBD1
CASRDSWDKAQYF
TGTGCCAGCCGGGACAGCTGGGATAAGGCGCAGTACTTC
>NA|TRBJ2-7|TRBV5-1|TRBD1
CASSGTGNAYEQYF
TGCGCCAGCAGCGGGACAGGAAATGCCTACGAGCAGTACTTC
>NA|TRBJ2-7|TRBV19|NA
CASSTGLVPYEQYF
TGTGCCAGTAGTACGGGACTGGTCCCCTACGAGCAGTACTTC
>NA|TRBJ2-7|TRBV4-1|NA
CASSQGALDEQYF
TGCGCCAGCAGCCAGGGGGCGCTGGACGAGCAGTACTTC
>once|TRBJ2-7|TRBV10-2|NA
CASSESNRVYEQYF
TGCGCCAGCAGTGAGTCGAACAGGGTTTACGAGCAGTACTTC
>NA|TRBJ1-5|TRBV4-1|NA
CASSQEEAGSNQPQHF
TGCGCCAGCAGCCAAGAGGAGGCAGGTAGCAATCAGCCCCAGCATTTT
>NA|TRBJ2-7|TRBV5-1|NA
CASRKGGDYEQYF
TGCGCCAGCAGGAAGGGGGGAGATTACGAGCAGTACTTC
>NA|TRBJ2-7|TRBV30|TRBD1
CAWSVGTAGEQYF
TGTGCCTGGAGTGTGGGGACAGCTGGGGAGCAGTACTTC
>NA|TRBJ2-2|TRBV4-2|NA
CASSQGGITPNTGELFF
TGTGCCAGCAGCCAAGGTGGAATCACGCCCAACACCGGGGAGCTGTTTTTT
>NA|TRBJ1-4|TRBV28|NA
CAGSETENNEKLFF
TGTGCCGGGTCCGAGACAGAAAATAATGAAAAACTGTTTTTT
>NA|TRBJ2-3|TRBV9|TRBD2
CASSGRIADTQYF
TGTGCCAGTAGCGGGAGAATCGCAGATACGCAGTATTTT
>NA|TRBJ2-7|TRBV6-6|TRBD2
CASSKGSGATYEQYF
TGTGCCAGCAGCAAAGGCAGCGGGGCTACCTACGAGCAGTACTTC
>NA|TRBJ1-6|TRBV28|NA
CASSYRGGAYNSPLHF
TGTGCCAGCAGTTATCGCGGGGGGGCCTATAATTCACCCCTCCACTTT
>NA|TRBJ1-5|TRBV5-1|NA
CASSENPGSYQPQHF
TGCGCCAGCAGCGAGAATCCAGGGAGTTATCAGCCCCAGCATTTT
>once|TRBJ2-1|TRBV11-2|NA
CASSYGVSEQFF
TGTGCCAGCAGCTATGGCGTCAGTGAGCAGTTCTTC
>once|TRBJ2-2|TRBV9|TRBD1
CASSVDWTGSTGELFF
TGTGCCAGCAGCGTAGATTGGACAGGGAGCACCGGGGAGCTGTTTTTT
>NA|TRBJ1-1|TRBV27|NA
CASSWDFRVEAFF
TGTGCCAGCAGTTGGGACTTCAGGGTTGAAGCTTTCTTT
>NA|TRBJ1-5|TRBV2|NA
CASSGADRQPQHF
TGTGCCAGCAGTGGAGCGGACAGACAGCCCCAGCATTTT
>NA|TRBJ2-2|TRBV5-1|NA
CASSFEGGGELFF
TGCGCCAGCAGCTTTGAGGGAGGCGGGGAGCTGTTTTTT
>NA|TRBJ2-2|TRBV4-3|TRBD2
CASSQWGEGPAVNTGELFF
TGCGCCAGCAGCCAGTGGGGGGAGGGCCCAGCGGTGAACACCGGGGAGCTGTTTTTT
>NA|TRBJ2-3|TRBV4-3|TRBD2
CASSPLSGRVSDTQYF
TGCGCCAGCAGCCCCCTTAGCGGGAGGGTCTCAGATACGCAGTATTTT
>NA|TRBJ2-1|TRBV25-1|NA
CASLDGAYNEQFF
TGTGCCAGCTTGGACGGGGCGTACAATGAGCAGTTCTTC
>NA|TRBJ1-2|TRBV7-9|TRBD1
CASSLTTGFNYGYTF
TGTGCCAGCAGCTTAACGACAGGGTTCAACTATGGCTACACCTTC
>NA|TRBJ1-1|TRBV30|NA
CAGGGGEAFF
TGTGCCGGGGGCGGCGGTGAAGCTTTCTTT
>NA|TRBJ1-5|TRBV9|NA
CASSPEVGQQPQHF
TGTGCCAGCAGCCCAGAGGTGGGGCAGCAGCCCCAGCATTTT
>NA|TRBJ1-2|TRBV5-1|NA
CASSLGMSNGYTF
TGCGCCAGCAGCTTGGGAATGTCGAATGGCTACACCTTC
>NA|TRBJ2-5|TRBV18|NA
CASSPEPSTLWETQYF
TGTGCCAGCTCACCAGAACCCTCGACCCTTTGGGAGACCCAGTACTTC
>NA|TRBJ2-5|TRBV6-6|TRBD2
CASSSTSIQETQYF
TGTGCCAGCAGCTCGACTAGCATCCAGGAGACCCAGTACTTC
>NA|TRBJ2-1|TRBV5-6|NA
CASSLDLAYNEQFF
TGTGCCAGCAGCTTGGACCTAGCCTACAATGAGCAGTTCTTC
>NA|TRBJ1-2|TRBV28|NA
CASSSPASRRPPDYGYTF
TGTGCCAGCAGTTCTCCCGCTTCGAGACGTCCCCCGGACTATGGCTACACCTTC
>NA|TRBJ2-1|TRBV9|NA
CASSVEPHEQFF
TGTGCCAGCAGCGTAGAGCCCCATGAGCAGTTCTTC
>NA|TRBJ2-7|TRBV5-1|NA
CASSPILMGYSYEQYF
TGCGCCAGCAGCCCTATCTTAATGGGGTATAGCTACGAGCAGTACTTC